One sample yielded the 10 T cell receptor beta chains listed below, sequenced in a study of identical twins. TCRdb passed the 5' RACE reads through MiXCR, listing each CDR3 protein once. The table lists approximately 190,000 distinct CDR3 sequences, less than 20% of them singletons. In addition, the sample was reused for a study of T cells expressing NK-cell markers.

The sequencing sample was made of CD8+ T cells sorted from blood. These receptors were taken from a woman under 30 in good health.

This clonotype was recorded at least ten times. This chain connects TRBV5-1 to TRBJ1-2; TRBD1 matches 7 bases. The V and J ends lost 4 bases and 8 bases, in that order; junction bases with no gene match: 8. Germline loops: CDR1 SGHRS, CDR2 YFSETQ. CDR3 length equals 13 residues. DNA of the CDR3: TGCGCCAGCAGCCCAGGGGGGGGGCGAGGCTACACCTTC. Protein: CASSPGGGRGYTF.

This clonotype has more than one count but fewer than ten. The rearrangement uses TRBV12-3 or TRBV12-4 and TRBJ2-1, with TRBD2 matching 10 bases. CDR3 length: 15 residues. J lost 4 bases, V lost 5 bases, and 5 bases had no gene match. The CDR3 region has the DNA TGTGCCAGCAGTACGAGCGGGGGGGTATACAATGAGCAGTTCTTC. It translates to CASSTSGGVYNEQFF.

V and J are TRBV27 and TRBJ1-2; perhaps TRBD1 as D (5 bases). Trimming cost V 3 bases and J 2 bases, with 10 bases left between them. The CDR3 is made up of 14 amino acids. Per the germline V gene, CDR1 is MNHEY and CDR2 is SMNVEV (reference sequence). The CDR3 loop reads CASSLSTGNYGYTF. CDR3 nucleotides: TGTGCCAGCAGTTTGAGTACAGGCAACTATGGCTACACCTTC.

The rearrangement links TRBV3-1 to TRBJ2-7; D gene uncertain. The length of the CDR3 is 11 residues. V was shortened by 0 bases and J by 9 bases, with 6 bases between the two germline ends. Per germline, CDR1 LGHDT and CDR2 YNNKEL (reference sequence). The CDR3 here is CASSQERGQYF. The CDR3 DNA is TGTGCCAGCAGCCAAGAGCGCGGGCAGTACTTC.

This chain joins TRBV12-3 or TRBV12-4 and TRBJ1-1, with TRBD1 as a possible D gene (5 bases). This CDR3 is 14 amino acids long. The V end was cut by 5 bases, the J end by 1 base, with 11 bases between. For the CDR3, the DNA is TGTGCCAGCAGTGCAGGGTTAGCGAACACTGAAGCTTTCTTT. The encoded protein is CASSAGLANTEAFF.

This clonotype has more than one count but fewer than ten. The V gene is TRBV5-1, the J gene TRBJ2-7, with 8 bases that match TRBD2. The CDR3 runs to 13 residues. Germline CDR1 is SGHRS and CDR2 is YFSETQ. With V trimmed by 2 bases and J by 5 bases, 3 bases remained unmatched. For the CDR3, the DNA is TGCGCCAGCAGCTTAGCGGGGGCCAACGAGCAGTACTTC. The encoded protein is CASSLAGANEQYF.

This clonotype was seen only a few times. This sequence joins TRBV12-3 or TRBV12-4 and TRBJ2-7; D call uncertain. V lost 3 bases, J lost 2 bases, and 5 bases lay in between. This CDR3 has 12 residues. The CDR3 bases are TGTGCCAGCAGTTTCTCGACCTACGAGCAGTACTTC. Amino acid sequence: CASSFSTYEQYF.

The CDR3 DNA sequence: TGTGCCAGCAGCTTAGCGATACAGGGGGGGACCTACGAGCAGTACTTC. This sequence encodes CASSLAIQGGTYEQYF. The chain employs TRBV7-8 and TRBJ2-7, with D maybe TRBD1 (8 bases). Trimming took 0 bases from V and 2 from J, leaving 14 bases between them. This CDR3 is built from 16 residues. Germline values: CDR1 SGHVS, CDR2 FQNEAQ.

The table lists this clonotype with a few counts. The CDR3: CASKFDSTNEKLFF. The CDR3 DNA is TGTGCCAGCAAATTTGACAGCACTAATGAAAAACTGTTTTTT. V and J are TRBV12-3 or TRBV12-4 and TRBJ1-4, with TRBD1 as a possible D gene (5 bases). There are 14 residues in the CDR3. The germline V and J ends were trimmed by 7 bases and 2 bases, with 11 bases remaining between them.

The CDR3 sequence is CASSPGEGLIDFNEQFF. CDR3 DNA sequence: TGCGCCAGCAGCCCGGGGGAAGGACTTATAGATTTCAATGAGCAGTTCTTC. V gene TRBV4-3 combines with J gene TRBJ2-1, with TRBD2 as a possible D gene (6 bases). The V and J ends lost 4 bases and 6 bases respectively, with 22 bases between them. The CDR3 is 17 amino acids. Germline CDR1 and CDR2: LGHNA and YSLEER.